A single sample gave rise to the 26 T cell receptor beta chains below, sequenced in a study of blood T cell repertoires in COVID-19. Repertoires were generated with immunoSEQ multiplex PCR, while TCRdb's copy carries only in-frame clones and drops some. This table holds 250,000 to 300,000 clones, approximately 80% found once. Sequenced material: PBMCs or T cells enriched from blood (not recorded which). These receptors were collected from a man in his forties or fifties who had been exposed to COVID-19.

The rearrangement uses TRBV10-1 and TRBJ2-3; tentatively, D is TRBD2 (6 bases). Trimming cost V 6 bases and J 8 bases, with 15 bases left between them. CDR1 and CDR2 from the germline V gene are WNHNN and SYGVQD (reference sequence). The CDR3 has 13 amino acids. The CDR3 nucleotides read TGCGCCAGCAGCATTCCTGGGGGAGGTACGCAGTATTTT. It encodes CASSIPGGGTQYF.

J is TRBJ2-1 and V is TRBV6-1; 7 bases are a match to TRBD2. Germline CDR1 is MNHNS and CDR2 is SASEGT. J gave up 12 bases and V 2 bases, and 1 base lay outside the gene matches. This CDR3 contains 11 residues. CDR3 region: CASSEWGGQFF. CDR3 DNA sequence: TGTGCCAGCAGTGAATGGGGGGGGCAGTTCTTC.

The rearrangement joins TRBV12-3 or TRBV12-4 to TRBJ1-2; D uncertain. V was trimmed by 3 bases and J by 5 bases, leaving 7 bases between them. The CDR3 consists of 12 residues. This chain's CDR3 is CASSFARYGYTF. The CDR3 DNA reads TGTGCCAGCAGTTTTGCGAGATATGGCTACACCTTC.

The chain uses TRBV11-3 and TRBJ2-1; the match to TRBD2 covers 8 bases. Germline CDR1 and CDR2: SGHNT and YENEEA. The CDR3 is 17 amino acids. V lost 5 bases and J lost 5; bases outside the gene matches: 14. Here the CDR3 DNA reads TGTGCCAGCAGCCAAGCCGCGGTAGCGGGACCCCACAATGAGCAGTTCTTC. Protein product: CASSQAAVAGPHNEQFF.

The chain joins TRBV10-3 to TRBJ2-2, with 10 bases matching TRBD2. Germline V gene data show CDR1 as ENHRY and CDR2 as SYGVKD. V trimming: 10 bases; J trimming: 6 bases; junction bases outside the gene matches: 5. This CDR3 region has 13 residues. CDR3 bases: TGTGCCACGCGACTAGCGGGTGCCGGGGAGCTGTTTTTT. Protein: CATRLAGAGELFF.

The rearrangement links TRBV13 to TRBJ2-5; D not certain. Deletions cut 1 base from V and 4 bases from J, with 13 bases between. The CDR3 extends over 15 amino acids. Looked up from germline, CDR1 is PRHDT and CDR2 is FYEKMQ (reference sequence). The CDR3 loop reads CASSLVDTSLETQYF. CDR3 DNA: TGTGCCAGCAGCTTAGTCGACACCTCCTTAGAGACCCAGTACTTC.

J is TRBJ1-2 and V is TRBV19; 7 bases align to TRBD1. This CDR3 comprises 13 residues. Germline V CDR1 and CDR2: LNHDA, SQIVND (reference sequence). V was clipped by 6 bases and J by 0 bases; unmatched bases: 1. The CDR3 loop is CASRTGTNYGYTF. CDR3 nucleotide sequence: TGTGCCAGTAGGACAGGGACTAACTATGGCTACACCTTC.

This chain links TRBV6-5 with TRBJ2-7; 8 nucleotides align to TRBD1. Germline V lookup: CDR1 MNHEY, CDR2 SVGAGI. The CDR3 consists of 14 residues. V lost 6 bases and J lost 3; bases outside the gene matches: 7. Here the CDR3 reads CASRPGQERYEQYF. The DNA of the CDR3 is TGTGCCAGCAGGCCGGGACAGGAGCGCTACGAGCAGTACTTC.

The chain is built from TRBV5-4 and TRBJ2-7; 10 bases line up with TRBD1. V lost 4 bases and J lost 4; bases outside the gene matches: 8. The CDR3 runs to 15 residues. CDR1 SGHNT and CDR2 YYREEE come from the germline V gene (reference sequence). The CDR3 region has the DNA TGTGCCAGCAGCGGCCGGACAGGGGGTTATTACGAGCAGTACTTC. Amino acids: CASSGRTGGYYEQYF.

This rearrangement joins TRBV12-3 or TRBV12-4 to TRBJ2-3, with TRBD2 matching over 8 bases. J was trimmed by 12 bases and V by 5 bases; bases with no gene match: 4. This CDR3 contains 11 residues. The CDR3 reads CASSQRELQYF. The CDR3 DNA is TGTGCCAGCAGTCAGCGGGAGCTTCAGTATTTT.

The CDR3 bases are TGTGCCTGGAGGAGGGGGTCGGATACGCAGTATTTT. It translates to CAWRRGSDTQYF. The chain combines TRBV30 with TRBJ2-3, with D possibly matching TRBD1 (6 bases). Germline loops: CDR1 GTSNPN, CDR2 SVGIG (reference sequence). CDR3 length: 12 residues. V was shortened by 3 bases and J by 6 bases, with 10 bases between the two germline ends.

A remark on this clone: The sample carries other DNA sequences with the same CDR3. This chain joins TRBV18 and TRBJ1-5, with TRBD1 matching 9 bases. The germline gives CDR1 KGHSH, CDR2 LQKENI. The CDR3 extends over 16 amino acids. Trimming removed 3 bases from V and 1 base from J; junction bases left unmatched: 4. The CDR3 is CASSPRQGGSNQPQHF. In DNA, the CDR3 is TGTGCCAGCTCACCCCGACAGGGGGGAAGCAATCAGCCCCAGCATTTT. Based on the CDR3 plus reference TRBV18 and TRBJ1-5, the full variable domain is NAGVMQNPRHLVRRRGQEARLRCSPMKGHSHVYWYRQLPEEGLKFMVYLQKENIIDESGMPKERFSAEFPKEGPSILRIQQVVRGDSAAYFCASSPRQGGSNQPQHFGDGTRLSIL.

The chain links TRBV6-4 to TRBJ1-5; D is uncertain. The germline V and J ends were trimmed by 4 bases and 0 bases, with 22 bases remaining between them. CDR1 is MRHNA, CDR2 SNTAGT, per germline. The CDR3 has 19 amino acids. The CDR3 nucleotides read TGTGCCAGCAGTGCCCCAAGGCGGAGGAGGTTGTGTAGCAATCAGCCCCAGCATTTT. This sequence encodes CASSAPRRRRLCSNQPQHF.

DNA of the CDR3: TGCAGTGCTACAGGTTTCAATGAGCAGTTCTTC. Translated, it gives CSATGFNEQFF. This chain connects TRBV20-1 to TRBJ2-1; unclear D gene. Trimming took off 4 bases at V and 6 bases at J, with 7 bases between the two ends. Looked up from germline, CDR1 is DFQATT and CDR2 is SNEGSKA (reference sequence). The CDR3 is 11 amino acids.

The V call is TRBV9, the J call TRBJ2-7, with D uncertain. This CDR3 contains 14 residues. Trimming shortened V by 0 bases and J by 0 bases, and 7 bases separated the two germline ends. The germline CDR1 and CDR2 sequences are SGDLS and YYNGEE. CDR3 bases: TGTGCCAGCAGCGTAGCAGTAAGCTCCTACGAGCAGTACTTC. This encodes CASSVAVSSYEQYF.

The chain employs TRBV5-1 and TRBJ2-1; 7 bases map to TRBD2. V was clipped by 2 bases and J by 6 bases; unmatched bases: 8. The germline V gene encodes CDR1 SGHRS and CDR2 YFSETQ. CDR3 length: 15 amino acids. CDR3 in amino acids: CASSLEGTTGNEQFF. The CDR3 nucleotides are TGCGCCAGCAGCTTAGAAGGGACTACAGGCAATGAGCAGTTCTTC. Variable domain in full (rest from reference TRBV5-1 and TRBJ2-1): KAGVTQTPRYLIKTRGQQVTLSCSPISGHRSVSWYQQTPGQGLQFLFEYFSETQRNKGNFPGRFSGRQFSNSRSEMNVSTLELGDSALYLCASSLEGTTGNEQFFGPGTRLTVL.

This CDR3 is CASSRTDAGNTIYF. The CDR3 nucleotides are TGTGCCAGTAGTCGGACCGACGCGGGGAACACCATATATTTT. This rearrangement joins TRBV19 to TRBJ1-3; D is ambiguous. Germline CDR1 and CDR2: LNHDA and SQIVND (reference sequence). V shed 5 bases and J shed 7 bases, with 15 bases lying between them. This CDR3 comprises 14 residues.

The sample holds one count of this clone. In nucleotides, the CDR3 is TGTGCCATCAGGGGGGACAGGGGGCGAGACACTGAAGCTTTCTTT. Its protein product is CAIRGDRGRDTEAFF. V usage is TRBV10-3 and J usage is TRBJ1-1, with 12 positions matching TRBD1. V was pared by 6 bases and J by 3 bases, with 5 bases of the junction left unmatched. The germline V gene has CDR1 ENHRY and CDR2 SYGVKD. The CDR3 runs 15 residues.

The chain joins TRBV30 to TRBJ2-3; D possibly corresponds to TRBD2 (5 bases). V was trimmed by 2 bases and J by 8 bases, leaving 14 bases between them. This CDR3 is 13 amino acids long. Germline V gives CDR1 GTSNPN, CDR2 SVGIG (reference sequence). Here the CDR3 reads CAWSPGGRGTQYF. In DNA, the CDR3 is TGTGCCTGGAGTCCCGGAGGACGGGGTACGCAGTATTTT.

This chain connects TRBV28 to TRBJ1-4; no firm D call. The germline V and J ends were trimmed by 6 bases and 8 bases, with 13 bases remaining between them. The germline CDR1 and CDR2 sequences are MDHEN and SYDVKM. CDR3 size: 13 residues. The CDR3 DNA reads TGTGCCAGCAGCCCCCCCACTACGGAAAAACTGTTTTTT. Its translation is CASSPPTTEKLFF.

This chain connects TRBV19 to TRBJ2-1; maybe TRBD2 (5 bases). The CDR3 spans 16 residues. Trimming took off 6 bases at V and 5 bases at J, with 20 bases between the two ends. Germline V gene sequence: CDR1 LNHDA, CDR2 SQIVND (reference sequence). CDR3 amino acids: CASRKSSGATHNEQFF. The CDR3 nucleotides are TGTGCCAGTAGAAAATCAAGCGGAGCCACCCACAATGAGCAGTTCTTC.

The J gene is TRBJ1-2, the V gene TRBV29-1, with D unresolved. Germline V lookup: CDR1 SQVTM, CDR2 ANQGSEA. This CDR3 is 14 amino acids long. V lost 0 bases to trimming and J lost 10 bases, with 18 bases between them. As DNA, the CDR3 is TGCAGCGTTGAAGATCTGAGACGGAGAACTGTCTACACCTTC. It yields the protein CSVEDLRRRTVYTF.

The chain carries TRBV6-4 and TRBJ2-1; D gene uncertain. Trimming removed 0 bases from V and 7 bases from J, with 13 bases in between. From germline, CDR1 is MRHNA and CDR2 SNTAGT. The CDR3 has 15 amino acids. As DNA, the CDR3 is TGTGCCAGCAGTGACTCAGCTGGAGTTGGGAATGAGCAGTTCTTC. Protein product: CASSDSAGVGNEQFF.

The rearrangement joins TRBV28 to TRBJ1-5; D is possibly TRBD1 (5 bases). Germline loops: CDR1 MDHEN, CDR2 SYDVKM. This CDR3 comprises 15 residues. The CDR3 spells CGAQGTGIRNQPQHF. DNA for the CDR3: TGTGGCGCGCAGGGAACAGGTATTCGCAATCAGCCCCAGCATTTT.

This clone was observed a handful of times. J is TRBJ2-5 and V is TRBV12-3 or TRBV12-4; 7 bases are a match to TRBD2. The CDR3 loop spans 13 amino acids. V was clipped by 8 bases and J by 4 bases; unmatched bases: 7. Written as DNA, the CDR3 is TGTGCCAGCGGACTGTCGGGGGGAGAGACCCAGTACTTC. Its translation: CASGLSGGETQYF.

The genes are TRBV15 and TRBJ2-7, with a weak D call TRBD1 (5 bases). Germline lookup yields CDR1 LNHNV and CDR2 YYDKDF (reference sequence). CDR3 size: 15 residues. V shed 0 bases and J shed 2 bases, with 11 bases lying between them. The CDR3 DNA reads as TGTGCCACCAGCAGAGATGGGGCCAGAGCCTACGAGCAGTACTTC. The encoded protein is CATSRDGARAYEQYF.